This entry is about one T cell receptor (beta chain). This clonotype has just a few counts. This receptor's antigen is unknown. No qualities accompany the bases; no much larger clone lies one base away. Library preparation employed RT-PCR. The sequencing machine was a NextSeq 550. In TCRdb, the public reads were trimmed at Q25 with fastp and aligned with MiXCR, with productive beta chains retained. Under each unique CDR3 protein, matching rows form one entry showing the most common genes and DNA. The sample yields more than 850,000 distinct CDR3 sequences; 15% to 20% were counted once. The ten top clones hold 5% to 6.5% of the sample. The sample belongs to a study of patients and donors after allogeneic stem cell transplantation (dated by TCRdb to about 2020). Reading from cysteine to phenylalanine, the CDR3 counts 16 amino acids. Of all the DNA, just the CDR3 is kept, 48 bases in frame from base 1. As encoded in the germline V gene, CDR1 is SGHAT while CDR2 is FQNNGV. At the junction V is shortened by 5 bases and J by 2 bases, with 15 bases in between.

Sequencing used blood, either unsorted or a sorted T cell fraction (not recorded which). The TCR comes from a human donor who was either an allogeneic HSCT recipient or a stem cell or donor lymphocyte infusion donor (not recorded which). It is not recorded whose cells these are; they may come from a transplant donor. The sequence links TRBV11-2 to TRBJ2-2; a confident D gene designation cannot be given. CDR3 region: CASSPIVRPNTGELFF. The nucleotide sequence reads TGTGCCAGCAGCCCGATAGTTCGCCCTAACACCGGGGAGCTGTTTTTT.